This T cell receptor (beta chain) is drawn from a study of cytomegalovirus exposure and HLA in healthy donors. Findings and caveats of the study: A few chains tied to CMV proved CMV antigen-specific in vitro. The finding came from a later analysis; first-cohort TCR clusters tended to co-occur in the 95 to 150 validation repertoires.

Unmatched junction bases numbered 3, after V lost 3 bases and J lost 6 bases. CDR1 is KGHSH, CDR2 LQKENI, per germline. The CDR3 consists of 13 residues. TCRdb's copy holds only in-frame clones and misses some; the assay was immunoSEQ multiplex PCR. Of 250,000 to 400,000 clones in the sample, roughly 86% were seen once. A note on this clone: Its antigen is undetermined.

V is TRBV18 and J is TRBJ1-2; 8 nucleotides agree with TRBD1. This clonotype was obtained from a man under 40 in good health and CMV-seronegative. Sequencing was performed on PBMCs. This CDR3 is CASSPAGGDGYTF. CDR3 sequence (DNA): TGTGCCAGCTCACCGGCAGGGGGCGATGGCTACACCTTC.